This T cell receptor beta chain was captured by sequencing in a study of T-cell memory formation after mild COVID-19. The 5'RACE method, run with constant-segment primers, produced TCR alpha and TCR beta cDNA libraries (carrying sample barcodes and UMIs). TCRdb used MiXCR to reprocess the 5' RACE reads, holding one entry per CDR3 protein. The sample carries roughly 80,000 distinct CDR3 sequences, roughly 25% recorded once. Germline V gene sequence: CDR1 SEHNR, CDR2 FQNEAQ (reference sequence). There are 14 residues in the CDR3. J was trimmed by 6 bases and V by 5 bases; bases with no gene match: 8. There are a few counts of this clonotype.

The V and J genes are TRBV7-9 and TRBJ1-2; 8 nucleotides agree with TRBD1. Sequenced sample: PBMCs or a T cell subset sorted from them (not recorded which). The clonotype was recovered from a man between 18 and 29 years old who had mild COVID-19 (a few samples of this study predate the infection). Cell type and time point are not known. The CDR3 DNA sequence: TGTGCCAGCAGCCCCGGACAGGGAAGGGATGGCTACACCTTC. It yields the protein CASSPGQGRDGYTF.